One TCR beta chain is described in this entry. Its antigen specificity is not known. The record has no base qualities; no much larger clone is one base away. The data are from a study of vaccination effects on CD4 cells after COVID-19 (dated by TCRdb to 2022 to 2024). A note on the overall study: Each participant received two doses of an mRNA SARS-CoV-2 vaccine, either BNT162b2 or mRNA-1273. The Oncomine TCR Beta short-read assay on an Illumina iSeq 100 was used to sequence cultures from other donors in the study. In both COVID-19 convalescent patients and infection-naive vaccine recipients, the study compared SARS-CoV-2 spike-specific CD4+ TCR repertoires from before mRNA vaccination with those from after it. The full study included 9 to 10 COVID-19 convalescent patients and several SARS-CoV-2-naive healthy vaccine recipients.

Study-wide findings and limitations: The study was limited by a small number of convalescent patients, and early post-infection timepoints were lacking. Clones induced by infection and clones induced by vaccination both contracted markedly at late timepoints after vaccination, which fits with T cell responses waning over time. Among healthy vaccine recipients, nearly all vaccine-induced clones were SARS-CoV-2 mono-reactive, and only 1 of 255 was cross-reactive with common cold coronaviruses.

The library was generated by the immunoSEQ multiplex PCR assay. DNA from the cultured, isolated CD4+ T cells was subjected to TCR beta CDR3 sequencing. Under the source paper's analysis protocol: Non-productive TCR sequences were removed, reads were trimmed to the CDR3 region, and CDR3s of at least 7 amino acids were retained. The MANAFEST web app was used to pick out antigen-specific clonotypes by comparing their expansion in peptide wells with that in reference cultures. Positive clones required FDR<0.05 expansion versus reference and all other wells, odds ratio above 5, and frequency above 0.1% in two replicate wells. A clonotype was called cross-reactive if it was significantly expanded both in SARS-CoV-2 spike wells and in at least one common cold coronavirus spike condition. Using the stringdist R package, CDR3 similarity was measured by Levenshtein distance, and unrooted trees were constructed with ape in R 3.6.1. TCRdb provides this immuneACCESS table in a form limited to in-frame rearrangements. Some clones are lacking; in checked studies, under half of them reflect an unresolved V gene, and why the rest are absent is not known. The V and J calls and clone size come from that table; D and trimming were worked out from the DNA. This sample lists about 28,000 clones; about four fifths were detected once. The ten largest clones take up around 32% of the sample.

The ViraFEST assay stimulated PBMC with viral peptide pools and then used TCR sequencing to identify antigen-specific CD4+ T cell clonotypes by expansion. After around 11 days of culture, CD4+ T cells were isolated with the EasySep CD4+ T cell isolation kit. Negative nucleocapsid antibody results before and after vaccination confirmed that the healthy vaccine recipients had no prior SARS-CoV-2 infection. Some 1.9 million PBMC per well were cultured with 10 ug/ml peptides in IMDM containing 5% human AB serum, around 10 IU/ml IL-2 and gentamicin. Half of the culture medium was replaced with fresh IL-2-containing medium on days 3 and 7. Each peptide stimulation condition was cultured in triplicate wells unless otherwise noted. PBMC were separated from whole blood using Ficoll-Paque Plus gradient centrifugation and were then either cryopreserved at -140C or used fresh. Overlapping peptide pools spanned the spike proteins of SARS-CoV-2 and the common cold coronaviruses HCoV-NL63, HCoV-OC43 and HCoV-229E. The QIAamp micro DNA kit was used to extract genomic DNA from the cultured CD4+ T cells.

This receptor was taken from a human donor who received a COVID-19 vaccine. The sequencing used CD4+ T cells from PBMCs cultured with SARS-CoV-2 spike peptides, collected before COVID-19 vaccination. Sample cell subset or site, as interpreted from the label and publication: SARS-CoV-2 spike overlapping peptide pool stimulation.

In nucleotides, the sequence is TGTGCCACCACCTTTAGCAATCAGCCCCAGCATTTT. Its protein reads: CATTFSNQPQHF. The chain joins TRBV24-1 to TRBJ1-5; the D gene cannot be named for sure. The CDR3 contains 12 residues, cysteine and phenylalanine counted. The CDR3 DNA has 36 bases and is translated from base 1. V and J lose 8 bases and 0 bases, and a span of 4 bases separates them. Based on the germline V gene, the CDR1 and CDR2 sequences are KGHDR and SFDVKD.